The 3 T cell receptor beta chains given below trace back to one sample, sequenced in a study of CD8+CD57+ T cells in acquired aplastic anemia. Investigators profiled TCR beta VDJ and CDR3 from genomic DNA template. In TCRdb, the reads were re-called with MiXCR into one record per CDR3 protein. The sample yields about half a million distinct CDR3 sequences, around 30% seen once. Before being chosen for sequencing, patients had shown CD8+CD57+ cell expansion by flow cytometry. Sequencing was performed on sorted CD4+, CD8+, or CD8+CD57+ T cells (not recorded which) from PBMCs. Receptors originate from a human donor with aplastic anemia.

This clonotype occurred many times. The V and J genes are TRBV2 and TRBJ2-7; 9 bases align to TRBD1. Germline CDR1 reads SNHLY; CDR2 reads FYNNEI. Losses at the gene ends were 3 bases for V and 4 bases for J; bases not matched to a gene: 7. The CDR3 has 15 amino acids. This CDR3 is CASSDQDRGGYEQYF. The CDR3, as DNA: TGTGCCAGCAGTGACCAGGACAGGGGTGGGTACGAGCAGTACTTC.

Note on this clonotype: A much larger clone lies one base from this, so it may be a read error. The rearrangement links TRBV29-1 to TRBJ2-6; TRBD1 might be the D (5 bases). This CDR3 has 13 amino acids. Per the germline V gene, CDR1 is SQVTM and CDR2 is ANQGSEA. The CDR3 DNA reads as TGCAGCGTTGCATTCTCTGGGGCCAGCGTCCTGACTTTC. Protein sequence: CSVAFSGASVLTF.

This chain uses TRBV11-1 with TRBJ2-7; 8 bases match TRBD2. The junction had 12 bases not matched to a gene; V was cut back by 5 bases and J by 3 bases. CDR3 length equals 16 residues. Germline values: CDR1 SGHAT, CDR2 FQDESV (reference sequence). CDR3 nucleotide sequence: TGTGCCAGCAGCGCCACCGCCGGGAGGGCTATCTACGAGCAGTACTTC. Residues: CASSATAGRAIYEQYF.